This paragraph covers one T cell receptor (beta chain) sequence. What it binds is not known. This entry comes from a study of glioma-infiltrating T cells. Study-level findings and limits: CDR3 overlap between tissue and blood was very small. Above-expected tissue-blood divergence occurred in all gliomas, most in low-grade ones.

This CDR3 has 14 amino acids. The germline V gene has CDR1 SGHRS and CDR2 YFSETQ. Unmatched junction bases numbered 9, after V lost 6 bases and J lost 3 bases. Amplification of TCR alpha and beta CDR3 regions from RNA used iRepertoire nested multiplex PCR. MiXCR, applied by TCRdb to the multiplex PCR reads, yields one record per CDR3 protein. The top ten hold under 40% of the sample, which has roughly 100,000 distinct CDR3 sequences, around 40% seen once. This sequence originates from a human donor with low-grade glioma or glioblastoma, undergoing nonglioma brain surgery, or in good health (not recorded which). Sequenced input: glioma tissue, nonneoplastic brain tissue, or PBMCs (not recorded which). The chain links TRBV5-1 to TRBJ2-7; 7 bases are a match to TRBD1. CDR3 region: CASKEPGQSYEQYF. The CDR3 DNA sequence: TGCGCCAGCAAAGAACCGGGACAGAGCTACGAGCAGTACTTC.